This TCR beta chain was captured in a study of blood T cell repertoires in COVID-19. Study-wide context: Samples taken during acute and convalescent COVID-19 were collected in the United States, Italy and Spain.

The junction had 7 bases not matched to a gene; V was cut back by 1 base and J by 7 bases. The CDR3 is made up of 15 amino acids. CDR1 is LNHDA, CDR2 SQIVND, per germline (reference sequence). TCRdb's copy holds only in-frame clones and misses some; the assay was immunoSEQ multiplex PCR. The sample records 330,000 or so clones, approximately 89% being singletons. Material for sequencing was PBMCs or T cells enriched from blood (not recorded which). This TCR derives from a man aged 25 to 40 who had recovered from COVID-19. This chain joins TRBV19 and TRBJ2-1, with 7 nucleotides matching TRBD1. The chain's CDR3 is CASSIVEGARNEQFF. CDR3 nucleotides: TGTGCCAGTAGTATAGTTGAGGGGGCAAGAAATGAGCAGTTCTTC.